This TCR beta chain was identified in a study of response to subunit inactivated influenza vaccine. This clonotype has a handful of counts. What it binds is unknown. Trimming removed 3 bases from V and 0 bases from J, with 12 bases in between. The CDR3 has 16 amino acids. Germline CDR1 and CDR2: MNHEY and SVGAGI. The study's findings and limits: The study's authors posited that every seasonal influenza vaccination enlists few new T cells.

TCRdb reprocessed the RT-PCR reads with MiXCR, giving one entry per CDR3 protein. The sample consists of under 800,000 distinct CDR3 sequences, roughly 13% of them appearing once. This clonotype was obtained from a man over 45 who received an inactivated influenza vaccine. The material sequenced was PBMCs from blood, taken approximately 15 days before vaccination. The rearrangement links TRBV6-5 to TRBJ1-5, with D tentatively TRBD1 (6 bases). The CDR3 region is CASSYRGGNSNQPQHF. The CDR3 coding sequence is TGTGCCAGCAGTTATCGGGGGGGCAATAGCAATCAGCCCCAGCATTTT.